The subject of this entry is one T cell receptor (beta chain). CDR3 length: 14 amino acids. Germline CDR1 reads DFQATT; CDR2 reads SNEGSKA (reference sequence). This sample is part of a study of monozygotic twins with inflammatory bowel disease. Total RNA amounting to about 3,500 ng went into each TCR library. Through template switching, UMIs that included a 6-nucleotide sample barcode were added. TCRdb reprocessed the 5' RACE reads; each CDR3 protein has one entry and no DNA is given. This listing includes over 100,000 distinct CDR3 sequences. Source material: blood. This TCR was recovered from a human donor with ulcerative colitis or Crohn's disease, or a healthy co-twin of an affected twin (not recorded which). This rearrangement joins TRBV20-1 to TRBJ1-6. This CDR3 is CSARDQGRNSPLHF.